This entry concerns a single TCR beta chain. Its cognate antigen is unknown. Amplification of TCR beta used genomic DNA extracted from peripheral blood. The data stem from a study of T cell repertoires in aging, cancer and after chemotherapy. Background on the study: Over several months to years, re-sampled healthy donor repertoires clearly shared clones. Study-wide findings and caveats: Rebound thymic output was suggested by rising median generation probability during chemotherapy in each cancer cohort. Untreated cancer patients had significantly lower blood TCR diversity than age-matched healthy donors. These repertoire data do not allow conclusions about immunological memory after chemotherapy.

Germline V gene sequence: CDR1 MNHNS, CDR2 SASEGT. This CDR3 contains 16 residues. Trimming at V came to 7 bases and at J to 5 bases, leaving 12 bases not matched to a gene. Multiplex touch-down PCR with TRB-A/B primers amplified rearranged V-D-J TRB sequences. TCRdb itself ran the multiplex PCR reads through MiXCR, one entry per CDR3 protein. The sample contains more than 10,000 distinct CDR3 sequences, roughly 33% of which appear only once. This clonotype was sampled from a human donor in good health. The donor label of this sample is uncertain. Sequenced sample: blood. The V gene is TRBV6-1, the J gene TRBJ2-5; 11 bases agree with TRBD1. CDR3 loop: CASKTARTGGSETQYF. The CDR3 DNA follows: TGTGCCAGCAAAACCGCACGGACAGGGGGCAGTGAGACCCAGTACTTC.